This T cell receptor (beta chain) was identified in a study of CXCR3-negative and CXCR3-positive naive CD8 T cells. Broader study findings: Much lower diversity was found in memory CD8+ cells, while both naive subsets had comparably high diversity. CXCR3 expression partially decreased after cryopreservation; most assays used fresh PBMCs. Whereas memory cells differed, naive CXCR3-negative and CXCR3-positive cells shared similar TRBV-TRBJ usage. When CXCR3-positive naive cells were set against CXCR3-negative naive cells, the former had more hydrophobic TRB CDR3s.

Naive CD8+ T cells showed a CD45RO-CCR7+CD27+CD95- phenotype. 5' RACE with UMI labels generated the TRB cDNA libraries. Using the 5' RACE reads, TCRdb records one entry per CDR3 protein without DNA. The sample data list approximately 6,900 distinct CDR3 sequences. There are 16 residues in the CDR3. Germline assignment: CDR1 LGHNA and CDR2 YNFKEQ. For this clonotype: The antigen remains unidentified.

Sequencing was performed on naive CXCR3+ CD8+ T cells from blood. This sample's subset: CD45RO-CCR7+CD27+CD95- naive CD8+ T cells expressing CXCR3 (TNR3+). The clonotype originates from a human donor in good health. Some clones in this sample may be carry-over from other donors' samples. This chain uses TRBV4-2 with TRBJ2-1. The CDR3 is CASSQAQRSSYNEQFF.